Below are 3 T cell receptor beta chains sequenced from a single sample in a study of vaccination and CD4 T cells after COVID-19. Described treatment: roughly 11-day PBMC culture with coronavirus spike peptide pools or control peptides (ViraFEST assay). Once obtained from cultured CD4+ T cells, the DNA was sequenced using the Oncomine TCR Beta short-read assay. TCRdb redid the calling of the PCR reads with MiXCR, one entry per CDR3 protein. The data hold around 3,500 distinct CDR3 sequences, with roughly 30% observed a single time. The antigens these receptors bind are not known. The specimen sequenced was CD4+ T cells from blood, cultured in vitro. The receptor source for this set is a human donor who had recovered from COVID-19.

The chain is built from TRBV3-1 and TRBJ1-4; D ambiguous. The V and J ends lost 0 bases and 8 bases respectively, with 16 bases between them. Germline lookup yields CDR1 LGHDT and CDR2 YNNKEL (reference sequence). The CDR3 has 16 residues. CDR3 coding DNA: TGTGCCAGCAGCCAAGACGAGACAAGCGATAGCGAAAAACTGTTTTTT. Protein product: CASSQDETSDSEKLFF.

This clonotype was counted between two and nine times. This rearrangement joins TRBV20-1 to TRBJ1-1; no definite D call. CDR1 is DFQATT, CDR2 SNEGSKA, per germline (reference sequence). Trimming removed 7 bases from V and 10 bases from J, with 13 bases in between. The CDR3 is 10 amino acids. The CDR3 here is CSVEGPGAFF. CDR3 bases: TGCAGTGTCGAGGGCCCTGGAGCTTTCTTT.

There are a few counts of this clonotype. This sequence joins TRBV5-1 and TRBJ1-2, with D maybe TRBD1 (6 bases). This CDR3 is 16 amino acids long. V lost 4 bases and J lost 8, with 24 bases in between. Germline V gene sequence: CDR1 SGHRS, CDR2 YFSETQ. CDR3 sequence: CASSIGGAAQGVGYTF. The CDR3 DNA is TGCGCCAGCAGCATCGGGGGGGCAGCCCAAGGGGTCGGCTACACCTTC.